The entry below gives a single TCR beta chain sequence along with its context. This record belongs to a study of blood T cell repertoires in COVID-19. V lost 1 base to trimming and J lost 2 bases; unmatched junction nucleotides: 11. CDR3 size: 18 residues. Germline V lookup: CDR1 SNHLY, CDR2 FYNNEI. The table came from immunoSEQ multiplex PCR; TCRdb's copy has only in-frame clones and leaves some out. This sample carries roughly 180,000 clones, more than 85% of them seen once, and the ten largest clones take more than 0.75%. The specimen sequenced was peripheral blood. This chain uses TRBV2 with TRBJ2-3, with 8 bases that match TRBD2. This receptor was identified in a man in his late teens or twenties with acute or convalescent COVID-19. CDR3: CASSEEVGLAGSTDTQYF. The CDR3 DNA reads as TGTGCCAGCAGTGAAGAGGTCGGCTTAGCGGGGTCCACAGATACGCAGTATTTT.